These 21 T cell receptor beta chains were sequenced from one sample in a study of blood T cell repertoires in COVID-19. Measured with immunoSEQ multiplex PCR; TCRdb has only the in-frame clones, and not every one. The sample includes 100,000 or so clones, under 80% of them seen just once. Specimen: peripheral blood. The receptors come from a man aged 70-80 years with active or convalescent COVID-19.

The chain is built from TRBV2 and TRBJ1-5; possibly TRBD1 for D (5 bases). This CDR3 is 13 amino acids long. V was shortened by 1 base and J by 6 bases, with 7 bases between the two germline ends. CDR1 SNHLY and CDR2 FYNNEI come from the germline V gene. The DNA of the CDR3 is TGTGCCAGCAGTGAAGTTAGGGGTCAGCCCCAGCATTTT. It is translated as CASSEVRGQPQHF. Based on the CDR3 plus reference TRBV2 and TRBJ1-5, the full variable domain is EPEVTQTPSHQVTQMGQEVILRCVPISNHLYFYWYRQILGQKVEFLVSFYNNEISEKSEIFDDQFSVERPDGSNFTLKIRSTKLEDSAMYFCASSEVRGQPQHFGDGTRLSIL.

The chain uses TRBV3-1 (or the pseudogene TRBV3-2) and TRBJ2-2; D call uncertain. Germline assignment: CDR1 LGHDT and CDR2 YNNKEL (reference sequence). There are 12 residues in the CDR3. The germline V and J ends were trimmed by 1 base and 7 bases, with 4 bases remaining between them. CDR3 nucleotide sequence: TGTGCCAGCAGCCAAGCGGTCGGGGAGCTGTTTTTT. This sequence encodes CASSQAVGELFF.

This clone occurred once. This chain uses TRBV29-1 with TRBJ2-1; 10 bases are a match to TRBD2. CDR1 and CDR2 (germline): SQVTM, ANQGSEA. The junction had 8 bases not matched to a gene; V was cut back by 4 bases and J by 2 bases. CDR3 length: 16 residues. The CDR3, as DNA: TGCAGCGTTGTTCGGAATAGCGGGGGGCCCTACAATGAGCAGTTCTTC. Its protein product is CSVVRNSGGPYNEQFF.

This chain's CDR3 is CAISAPRGRYNEQFF. The CDR3 bases are TGTGCCATCAGTGCTCCCAGGGGAAGGTACAATGAGCAGTTCTTC. V and J are TRBV10-3 and TRBJ2-1; TRBD1 is a possible D gene (6 bases). The germline CDR1 and CDR2 sequences are ENHRY and SYGVKD. This CDR3 comprises 15 residues. V lost 4 bases and J lost 4, with 14 bases in between.

J is TRBJ1-4 and V is TRBV5-5; D remains unclear. Trimming left V 4 bases short and J 4 bases short, with 11 bases between. The CDR3 covers 14 residues. Germline V lookup: CDR1 SGHKS, CDR2 YYEKEE (reference sequence). The CDR3, as DNA: TGTGCCAGCAGCACGGCCCCTAGTAATGAAAAACTGTTTTTT. Its translation: CASSTAPSNEKLFF.

This clone appeared a few times. V and J are TRBV2 and TRBJ1-1; 9 nucleotides line up with TRBD1. Germline V CDR1 and CDR2: SNHLY, FYNNEI. With 7 bases clipped from V and 1 base from J, the junction kept 7 bases outside the gene matches. There are 15 residues in the CDR3. In DNA form, the CDR3 reads TGTGCCAGCACTAATGGACAGGGGTGGAACACTGAAGCTTTCTTT. Residues: CASTNGQGWNTEAFF.

J is TRBJ2-7 and V is TRBV5-1; no reliable D call. V was cut by 0 bases and J by 0 bases, with 7 bases left in between. The CDR3 has 14 residues. Germline CDR1 and CDR2: SGHRS and YFSETQ. CDR3 in DNA: TGCGCCAGCAGCTTGGTACAGCCCTCCTACGAGCAGTACTTC. This gives the protein CASSLVQPSYEQYF.

The DNA for the CDR3 is TGCGCCAGCAGCCAAGTGGGTAGCTCCGAGACCCAGTACTTC. Translated, it gives CASSQVGSSETQYF. This chain connects TRBV4-1 to TRBJ2-5, with D uncertain. Trimming took 1 base from V and 5 from J, leaving 11 bases between them. Germline-derived CDR1 and CDR2 are MGHRA and YSYEKL. This CDR3 is 14 amino acids long.

This clone occurred once. This chain joins TRBV30 and TRBJ1-1; TRBD1 agrees at 8 bases. Losses at the gene ends were 3 bases for V and 2 bases for J; bases not matched to a gene: 5. Germline values: CDR1 GTSNPN, CDR2 SVGIG (reference sequence). The CDR3 length is 14 residues. CDR3 sequence reads: CAWREGQVNTEAFF. As DNA, the CDR3 is TGTGCCTGGAGGGAGGGACAGGTAAACACTGAAGCTTTCTTT.

J is TRBJ2-7 and V is TRBV5-6, with a possible D match to TRBD1 (6 bases). The CDR3 extends over 14 amino acids. Germline loops: CDR1 SGHDT, CDR2 YYEEEE. V lost 1 base, J lost 1 base, and 9 bases lay in between. The CDR3 region has the DNA TGTGCCAGCAGCTTGAGACAGGCATCCTACGAGCAGTACTTC. This gives the protein CASSLRQASYEQYF.

The gene calls are TRBV6-1 and TRBJ1-4; maybe TRBD1 (6 bases). This CDR3 has 16 amino acids. Trimming left V 4 bases short and J 9 bases short, with 21 bases between. Looked up from germline, CDR1 is MNHNS and CDR2 is SASEGT. CDR3: CASSVVGGGQIQKLFF. CDR3 nucleotide sequence: TGTGCCAGCAGTGTGGTAGGGGGGGGGCAAATACAAAAACTGTTTTTT.

The V gene is TRBV6-4, the J gene TRBJ1-6; maybe TRBD1 (5 bases). V lost 10 bases, J lost 2 bases, and 12 bases lay in between. The CDR3 is 14 amino acids. Germline V gives CDR1 MRHNA, CDR2 SNTAGT. The CDR3 sequence is CAKCRGAYNSPLHF. The CDR3 DNA reads TGTGCCAAGTGTCGGGGGGCCTATAATTCACCCCTCCACTTT.

This chain connects TRBV11-2 to TRBJ2-5; no firm D call. With 0 bases removed from V and 5 bases from J, the gap between germline ends came to 16 bases. CDR1 and CDR2 (germline): SGHAT, FQNNGV. This CDR3 region has 16 residues. In DNA form, the CDR3 reads TGTGCCAGCAGCTTAGATCGTGCGGCTGGGTTGGAGACCCAGTACTTC. Its translation: CASSLDRAAGLETQYF.

V and J are TRBV27 and TRBJ1-5; 7 nucleotides match TRBD1. Germline assignment: CDR1 MNHEY and CDR2 SMNVEV (reference sequence). The CDR3 spans 14 residues. Trimming removed 1 base from V and 6 bases from J; junction bases left unmatched: 3. The CDR3 DNA sequence: TGTGCCAGCAGTTTATTAGGGGGCAGTCAGCCCCAGCATTTT. Residues: CASSLLGGSQPQHF.

This clone came up a few times. The V and J genes are TRBV3-1 (or the pseudogene TRBV3-2) and TRBJ1-2; no definite D call. This CDR3 has 13 amino acids. Germline V lookup: CDR1 LGHDT, CDR2 YNNKEL (reference sequence). V shed 1 base and J shed 4 bases, with 7 bases lying between them. In nucleotides, the CDR3 is TGTGCCAGCAGCCAAGGGCCAGGCTATGGCTACACCTTC. Translating it yields CASSQGPGYGYTF.

The chain recombines TRBV5-4 with TRBJ2-3; TRBD2 matches at 10 bases. The CDR3 contains 17 residues. Germline V CDR1 and CDR2: SGHNT, YYREEE (reference sequence). The V segment lost 4 bases and the J segment 2 bases; nucleotides outside the gene matches: 10. DNA of the CDR3: TGTGCCAGCAGCCGAAGGATAGCGGGGGGTACCACAGATACGCAGTATTTT. Its protein product is CASSRRIAGGTTDTQYF.

V gene TRBV2 combines with J gene TRBJ1-2; D not resolved. The germline CDR1 and CDR2 sequences are SNHLY and FYNNEI. V dropped 4 bases and J dropped 5 bases, with 20 bases sitting between them. CDR3 length: 16 amino acids. The CDR3 bases are TGTGCCAGCAGTGTGCTCAAGACCCTACCTAGGTATGGCTACACCTTC. Its protein is CASSVLKTLPRYGYTF.

The chain is built from TRBV19 and TRBJ1-3; TRBD1 matches at 7 bases. The CDR3 length is 14 residues. Unmatched junction bases numbered 4, after V lost 8 bases and J lost 0 bases. Germline-derived CDR1 and CDR2 are LNHDA and SQIVND (reference sequence). The CDR3 protein is CASGQAFSGNTIYF. CDR3 nucleotides: TGTGCCAGTGGACAGGCGTTCTCTGGAAACACCATATATTTT.

This sequence joins TRBV6-4 and TRBJ1-1; 7 nucleotides align to TRBD1. V was clipped by 5 bases and J by 1 base; unmatched bases: 1. The CDR3 spans 13 residues. Germline CDR1 is MRHNA and CDR2 is SNTAGT. The CDR3, as DNA: TGTGCCAGCAGTAGGACAGGGAACACTGAAGCTTTCTTT. It specifies CASSRTGNTEAFF.

The chain carries TRBV6-2 or TRBV6-3 and TRBJ2-6, with 8 bases fitting TRBD1. V lost 6 bases, J lost 3 bases, and 13 bases stayed unmatched. The CDR3 runs 18 residues. The germline gives CDR1 MNHEY, CDR2 SVGEGT. This CDR3 is CASSRLGTGTFGANVLTF. The CDR3 DNA follows: TGTGCCAGCAGCCGTTTAGGGACAGGAACCTTTGGGGCCAACGTCCTGACTTTC.

V usage is TRBV28 and J usage is TRBJ2-5, with D possibly being TRBD1 (5 bases). The germline CDR1 and CDR2 sequences are MDHEN and SYDVKM. V lost 2 bases to trimming and J lost 2 bases, with 9 bases between them. The length of the CDR3 is 14 residues. The CDR3 sequence is CASSLQTVQETQYF. Here the CDR3 DNA reads TGTGCCAGCAGTTTACAGACAGTACAAGAGACCCAGTACTTC.